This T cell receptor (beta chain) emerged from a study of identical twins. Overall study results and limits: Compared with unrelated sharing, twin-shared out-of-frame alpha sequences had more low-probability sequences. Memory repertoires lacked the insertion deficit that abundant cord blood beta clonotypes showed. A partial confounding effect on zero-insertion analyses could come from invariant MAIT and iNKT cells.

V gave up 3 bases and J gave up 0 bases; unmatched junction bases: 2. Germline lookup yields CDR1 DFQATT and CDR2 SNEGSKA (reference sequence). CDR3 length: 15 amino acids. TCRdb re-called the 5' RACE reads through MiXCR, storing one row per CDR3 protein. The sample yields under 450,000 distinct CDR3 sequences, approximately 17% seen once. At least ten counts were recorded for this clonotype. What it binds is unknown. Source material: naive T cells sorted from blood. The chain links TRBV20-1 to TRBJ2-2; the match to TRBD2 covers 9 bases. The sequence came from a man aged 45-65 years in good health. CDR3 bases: TGCAGTGCTAGGGCTAGCGGGGCGAACACCGGGGAGCTGTTTTTT. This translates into CSARASGANTGELFF.